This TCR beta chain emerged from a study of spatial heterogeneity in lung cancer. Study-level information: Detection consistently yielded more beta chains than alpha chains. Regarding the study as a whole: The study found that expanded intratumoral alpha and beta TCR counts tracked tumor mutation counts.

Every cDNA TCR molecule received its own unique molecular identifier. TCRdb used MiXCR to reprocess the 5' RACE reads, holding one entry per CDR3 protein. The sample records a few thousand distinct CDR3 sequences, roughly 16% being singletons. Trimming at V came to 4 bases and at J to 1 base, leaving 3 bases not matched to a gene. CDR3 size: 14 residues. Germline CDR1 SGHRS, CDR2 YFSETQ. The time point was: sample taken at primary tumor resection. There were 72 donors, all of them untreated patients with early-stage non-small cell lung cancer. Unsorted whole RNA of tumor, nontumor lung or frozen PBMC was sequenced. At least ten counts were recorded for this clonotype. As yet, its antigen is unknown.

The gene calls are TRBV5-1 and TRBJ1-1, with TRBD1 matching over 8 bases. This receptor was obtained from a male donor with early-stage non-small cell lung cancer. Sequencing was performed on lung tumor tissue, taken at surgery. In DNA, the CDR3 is TGCGCCAGCAGCCGTGGGACAGGGAACACTGAAGCTTTCTTT. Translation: CASSRGTGNTEAFF.